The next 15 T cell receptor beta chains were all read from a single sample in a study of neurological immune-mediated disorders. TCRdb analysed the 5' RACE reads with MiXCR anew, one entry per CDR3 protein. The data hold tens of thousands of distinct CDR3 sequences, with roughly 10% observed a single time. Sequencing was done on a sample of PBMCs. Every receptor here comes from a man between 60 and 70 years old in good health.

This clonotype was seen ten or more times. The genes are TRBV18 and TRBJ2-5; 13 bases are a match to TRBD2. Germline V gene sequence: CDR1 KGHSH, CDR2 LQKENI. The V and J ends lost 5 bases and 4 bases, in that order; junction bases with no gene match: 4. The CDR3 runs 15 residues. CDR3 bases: TGTGCCAGCTCAGGACTAGCGGGGGTCGGAGAGACCCAGTACTTC. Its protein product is CASSGLAGVGETQYF.

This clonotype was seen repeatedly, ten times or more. For the CDR3, the DNA is TGCAGTGCCGGGGGACTACCCTACGAGCAGTACTTC. Protein: CSAGGLPYEQYF. This chain joins TRBV20-1 and TRBJ2-7; TRBD2 matches at 7 bases. Germline CDR1 and CDR2: DFQATT and SNEGSKA (reference sequence). V lost 6 bases, J lost 2 bases, and 4 bases stayed unmatched. CDR3 length: 12 amino acids.

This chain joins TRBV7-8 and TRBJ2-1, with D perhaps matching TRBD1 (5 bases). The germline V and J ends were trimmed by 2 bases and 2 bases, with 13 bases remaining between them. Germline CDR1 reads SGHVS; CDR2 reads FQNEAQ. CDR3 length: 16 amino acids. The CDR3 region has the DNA TGTGCCAGCAGCTTATGGGCAGGGCACACCTACAATGAGCAGTTCTTC. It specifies CASSLWAGHTYNEQFF.

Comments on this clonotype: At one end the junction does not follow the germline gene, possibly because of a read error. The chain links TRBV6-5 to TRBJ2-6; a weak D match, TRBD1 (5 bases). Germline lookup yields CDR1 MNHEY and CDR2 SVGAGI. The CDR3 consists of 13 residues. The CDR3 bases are TGTGCCAACAGTAATTCTGGGGCCAACATCCTGACTTTC. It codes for CANSNSGANILTF.

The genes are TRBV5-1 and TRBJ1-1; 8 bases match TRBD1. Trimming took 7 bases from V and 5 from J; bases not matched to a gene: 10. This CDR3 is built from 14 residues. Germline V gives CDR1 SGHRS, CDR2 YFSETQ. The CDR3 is CASCSGTGGTEAFF. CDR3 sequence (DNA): TGCGCCAGCTGCTCCGGTACAGGGGGGACTGAAGCTTTCTTT.

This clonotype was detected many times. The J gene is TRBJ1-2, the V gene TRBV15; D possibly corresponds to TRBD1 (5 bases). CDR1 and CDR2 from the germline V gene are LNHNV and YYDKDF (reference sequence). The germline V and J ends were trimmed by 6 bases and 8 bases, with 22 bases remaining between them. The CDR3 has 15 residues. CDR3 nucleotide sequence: TGTGCCACCAGAGGTGGAAGTCGAACTAGGGGAGGCTACACCTTC. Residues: CATRGGSRTRGGYTF.

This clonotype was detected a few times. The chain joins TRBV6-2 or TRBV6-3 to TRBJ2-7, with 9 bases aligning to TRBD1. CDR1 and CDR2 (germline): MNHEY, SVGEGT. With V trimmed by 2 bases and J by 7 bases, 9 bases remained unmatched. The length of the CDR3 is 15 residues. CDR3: CASSYPGQGIQEQYF. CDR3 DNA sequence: TGTGCCAGCAGTTACCCGGGACAGGGAATCCAGGAGCAGTACTTC.

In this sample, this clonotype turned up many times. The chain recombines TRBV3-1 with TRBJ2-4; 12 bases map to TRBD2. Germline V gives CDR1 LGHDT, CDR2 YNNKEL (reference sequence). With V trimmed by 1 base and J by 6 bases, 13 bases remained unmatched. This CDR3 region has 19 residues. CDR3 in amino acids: CASSQAFALAGGPGNIQYF. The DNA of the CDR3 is TGTGCCAGCAGCCAAGCGTTTGCGCTAGCGGGGGGGCCGGGAAACATTCAGTACTTC.

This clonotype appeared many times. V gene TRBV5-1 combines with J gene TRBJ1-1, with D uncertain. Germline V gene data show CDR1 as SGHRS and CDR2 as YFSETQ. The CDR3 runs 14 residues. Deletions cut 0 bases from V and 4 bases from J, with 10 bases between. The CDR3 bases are TGCGCCAGCAGCTTGGGGGGAAGCAGCACTGAAGCTTTCTTT. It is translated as CASSLGGSSTEAFF.

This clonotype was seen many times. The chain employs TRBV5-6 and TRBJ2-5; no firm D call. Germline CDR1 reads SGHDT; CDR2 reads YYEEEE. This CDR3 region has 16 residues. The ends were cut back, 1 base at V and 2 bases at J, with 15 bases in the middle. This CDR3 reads CASSLKGGPYQETQYF. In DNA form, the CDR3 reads TGTGCCAGCAGCTTGAAAGGTGGTCCTTATCAAGAGACCCAGTACTTC.

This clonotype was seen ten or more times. The CDR3 bases are TGCGCCAGCAGCCAGTTGATGATTTTGCGGGGGCCCACGTACGAGCAGTACTTC. Its translation is CASSQLMILRGPTYEQYF. The chain combines TRBV4-1 with TRBJ2-7; a weak D match, TRBD2 (7 bases). Germline V gene data show CDR1 as MGHRA and CDR2 as YSYEKL. V was shortened by 3 bases and J by 4 bases, with 25 bases between the two germline ends. The CDR3 loop spans 18 amino acids.

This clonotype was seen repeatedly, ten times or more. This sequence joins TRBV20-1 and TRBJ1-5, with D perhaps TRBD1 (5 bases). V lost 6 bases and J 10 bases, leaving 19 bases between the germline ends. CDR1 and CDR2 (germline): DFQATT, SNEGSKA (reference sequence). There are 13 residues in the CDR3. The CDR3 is CSARATGSQPQHF. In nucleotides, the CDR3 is TGCAGTGCACGGGCCACAGGTTCTCAACCCCAGCATTTT.

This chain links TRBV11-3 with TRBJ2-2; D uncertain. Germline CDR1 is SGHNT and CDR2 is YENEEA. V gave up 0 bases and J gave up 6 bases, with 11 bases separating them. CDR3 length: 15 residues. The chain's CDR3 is CASSLDGESAGELFF. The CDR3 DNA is TGTGCCAGCAGCTTAGATGGAGAGAGCGCCGGGGAGCTGTTTTTT.

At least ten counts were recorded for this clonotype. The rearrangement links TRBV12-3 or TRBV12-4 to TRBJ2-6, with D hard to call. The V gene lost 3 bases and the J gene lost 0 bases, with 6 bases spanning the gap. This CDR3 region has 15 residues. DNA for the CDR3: TGTGCCAGCAGTTTTCAGAGCTCTGGGGCCAACGTCCTGACTTTC. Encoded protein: CASSFQSSGANVLTF.

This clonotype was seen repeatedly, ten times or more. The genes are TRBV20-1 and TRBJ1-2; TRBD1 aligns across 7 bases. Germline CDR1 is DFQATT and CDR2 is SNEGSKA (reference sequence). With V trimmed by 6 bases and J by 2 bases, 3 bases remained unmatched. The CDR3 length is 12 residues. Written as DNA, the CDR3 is TGCAGTGCCCCGGACAGGAACTATGGCTACACCTTC. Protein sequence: CSAPDRNYGYTF.